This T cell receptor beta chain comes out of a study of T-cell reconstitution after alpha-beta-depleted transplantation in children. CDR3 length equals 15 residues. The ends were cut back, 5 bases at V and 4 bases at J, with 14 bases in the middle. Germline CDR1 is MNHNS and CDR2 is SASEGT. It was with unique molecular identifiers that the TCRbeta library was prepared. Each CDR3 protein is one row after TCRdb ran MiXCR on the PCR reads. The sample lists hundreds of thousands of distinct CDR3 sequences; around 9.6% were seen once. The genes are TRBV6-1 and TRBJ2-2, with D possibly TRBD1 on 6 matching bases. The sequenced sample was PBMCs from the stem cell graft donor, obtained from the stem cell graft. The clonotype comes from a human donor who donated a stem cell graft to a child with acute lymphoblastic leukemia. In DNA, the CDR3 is TGTGCCAGCAGTAGGGGGTGGGGAACCACCGGGGAGCTGTTTTTT. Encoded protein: CASSRGWGTTGELFF.